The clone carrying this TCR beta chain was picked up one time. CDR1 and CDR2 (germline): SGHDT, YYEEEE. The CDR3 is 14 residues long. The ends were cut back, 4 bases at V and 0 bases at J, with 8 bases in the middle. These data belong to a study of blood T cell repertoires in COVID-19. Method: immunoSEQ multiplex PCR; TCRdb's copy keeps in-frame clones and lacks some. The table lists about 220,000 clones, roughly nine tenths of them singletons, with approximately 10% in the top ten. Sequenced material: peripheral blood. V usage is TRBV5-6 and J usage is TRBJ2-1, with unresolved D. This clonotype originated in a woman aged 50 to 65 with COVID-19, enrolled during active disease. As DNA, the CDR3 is TGTGCCAGCAGCCCTGGAGTCTCCTACAATGAGCAGTTCTTC. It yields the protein CASSPGVSYNEQFF. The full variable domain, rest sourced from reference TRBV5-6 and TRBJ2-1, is DAGVTQSPTHLIKTRGQQVTLRCSPKSGHDTVSWYQQALGQGPQFIFQYYEEEERQRGNFPDRFSGHQFPNYSSELNVNALLLGDSALYLCASSPGVSYNEQFFGPGTRLTVL.